This T cell receptor (beta chain) came from a study of CD8 T cells in Susac syndrome. On the study more broadly: Eight or nine of the sequenced Susac syndrome patients were in remission, and more than 5 had active disease. Points from the study as a whole: Susac-specific public clones were found in total CD8+ and CD8+ TEMRA repertoires, numbering 15 to 20 and five, respectively.

Germline lookup yields CDR1 SGDLS and CDR2 YYNGEE. The CDR3 runs to 14 residues. V was shortened by 1 base and J by 6 bases, with 10 bases between the two germline ends. Random hexamers served to reverse transcribe about 0.45 to 1 ug RNA. The authors amplified TCR beta CDR3 across 54 Vbeta and 13 Jbeta using immunoSEQ multiplex PCR. TCRdb reprocessed the immunoSEQ multiplex PCR reads via MiXCR and lists one record per CDR3 protein. The profile shows some 75,000 distinct CDR3 sequences, around 93% of them singletons. With respect to this clonotype: Its antigen is not identified.

Negative magnetic isolation gave CD8+ and CD4+ cells; FACS enriched CD8+ TEMRA. The sample was CD8+ T cells from PBMCs. The V and J genes are TRBV9 and TRBJ2-2, with D maybe TRBD1 (5 bases). The receptor comes from a human donor with Susac syndrome. The CDR3 bases are TGTGCCAGCAGCGTAACTCAGGGCCCCGGGGAGCTGTTTTTT. It translates to CASSVTQGPGELFF.